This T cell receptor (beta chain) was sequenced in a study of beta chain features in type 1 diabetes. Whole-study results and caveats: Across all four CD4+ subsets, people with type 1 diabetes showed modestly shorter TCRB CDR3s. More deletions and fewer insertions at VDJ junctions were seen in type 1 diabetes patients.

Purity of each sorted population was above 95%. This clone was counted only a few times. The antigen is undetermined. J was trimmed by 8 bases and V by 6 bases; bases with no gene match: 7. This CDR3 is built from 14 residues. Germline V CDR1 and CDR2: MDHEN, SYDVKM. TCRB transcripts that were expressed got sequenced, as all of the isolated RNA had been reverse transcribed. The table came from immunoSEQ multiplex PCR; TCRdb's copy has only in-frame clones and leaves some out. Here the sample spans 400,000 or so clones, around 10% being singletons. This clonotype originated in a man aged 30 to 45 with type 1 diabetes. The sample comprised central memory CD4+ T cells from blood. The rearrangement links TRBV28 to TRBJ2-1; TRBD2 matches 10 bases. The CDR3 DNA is TGTGCCAGCAGACCTAGCGGGAGAGTTGATGAGCAGTTCTTC. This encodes CASRPSGRVDEQFF.